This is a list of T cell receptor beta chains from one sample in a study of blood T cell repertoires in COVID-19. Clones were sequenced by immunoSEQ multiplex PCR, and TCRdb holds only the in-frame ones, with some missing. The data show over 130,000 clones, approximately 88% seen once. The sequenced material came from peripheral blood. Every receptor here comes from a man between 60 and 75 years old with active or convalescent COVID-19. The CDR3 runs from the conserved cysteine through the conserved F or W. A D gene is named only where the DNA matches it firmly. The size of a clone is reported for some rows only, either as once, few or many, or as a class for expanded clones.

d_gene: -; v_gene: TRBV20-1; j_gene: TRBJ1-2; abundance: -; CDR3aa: CSARRGTGYTF; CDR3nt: TGCAGTGCTAGACGGGGGACGGGCTACACCTTC
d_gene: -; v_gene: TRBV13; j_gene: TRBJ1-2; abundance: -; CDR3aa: CASSFYTGGAGGYTF; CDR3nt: TGTGCCAGCAGCTTTTATACAGGCGGGGCCGGGGGCTACACCTTC
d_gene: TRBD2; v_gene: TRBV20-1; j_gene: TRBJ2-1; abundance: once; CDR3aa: CSASRTSGYNEQFF; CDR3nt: TGCAGTGCTAGTAGGACTAGCGGTTACAATGAGCAGTTCTTC
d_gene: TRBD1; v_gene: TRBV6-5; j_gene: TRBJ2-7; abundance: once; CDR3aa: CASVDRGRSYEQYF; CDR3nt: TGTGCCAGCGTCGACAGGGGGAGATCCTACGAGCAGTACTTC
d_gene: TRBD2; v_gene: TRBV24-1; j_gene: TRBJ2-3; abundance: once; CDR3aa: CATSGGLALDTQYF; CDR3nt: TGTGCCACCAGTGGCGGACTAGCTTTAGATACGCAGTATTTT
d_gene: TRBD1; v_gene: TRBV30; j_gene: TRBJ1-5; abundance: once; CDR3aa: CAWSSQGGLRPQHF; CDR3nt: TGTGCCTGGAGTAGTCAGGGGGGCTTACGGCCCCAGCATTTT
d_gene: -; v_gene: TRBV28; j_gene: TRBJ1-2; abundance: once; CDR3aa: CASSPPGALNYGYTF; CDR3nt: TGTGCCAGCAGTCCGCCGGGAGCCCTTAACTATGGCTACACCTTC
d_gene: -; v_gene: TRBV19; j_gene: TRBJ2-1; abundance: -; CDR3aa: CASSILGGGGNEQFF; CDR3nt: TGTGCCAGTAGTATTCTGGGAGGTGGGGGCAATGAGCAGTTCTTC
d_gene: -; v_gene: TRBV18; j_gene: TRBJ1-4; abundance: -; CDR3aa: CASSPAGGNEKLFF; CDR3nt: TGTGCCAGCTCACCAGCCGGGGGTAATGAAAAACTGTTTTTT
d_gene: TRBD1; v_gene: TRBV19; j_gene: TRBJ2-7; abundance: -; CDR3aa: CASRQGGEQYF; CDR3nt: TGTGCCAGTCGACAGGGTGGCGAGCAGTACTTC
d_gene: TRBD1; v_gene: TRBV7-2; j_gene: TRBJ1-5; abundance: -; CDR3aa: CASSSTGGDQPQHF; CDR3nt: TGTGCCAGCAGCTCAACAGGGGGCGATCAGCCCCAGCATTTT
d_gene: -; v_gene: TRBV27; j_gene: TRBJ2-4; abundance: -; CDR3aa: CASSPGHLAKNIQYF; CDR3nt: TGTGCCAGCAGCCCGGGACACTTAGCCAAAAACATTCAGTACTTC
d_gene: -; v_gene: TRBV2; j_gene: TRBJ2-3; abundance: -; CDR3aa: CASSELLLPGSLLLRDTQYF; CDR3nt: TGTGCCAGCAGTGAGCTACTACTACCGGGATCCCTCTTACTAAGAGATACGCAGTATTTT
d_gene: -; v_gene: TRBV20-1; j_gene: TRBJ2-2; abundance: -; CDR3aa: CSASPLGAGELFF; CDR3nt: TGCAGTGCTAGTCCCCTTGGAGCCGGGGAGCTGTTTTTT
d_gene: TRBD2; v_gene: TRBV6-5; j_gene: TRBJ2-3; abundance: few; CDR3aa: CASSYSIVAGTQYF; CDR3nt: TGTGCCAGCAGTTACTCGATAGTAGCGGGAACGCAGTATTTT
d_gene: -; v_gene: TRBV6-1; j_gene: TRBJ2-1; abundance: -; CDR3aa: CASSEPGRRRNEQFF; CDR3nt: TGTGCCAGCAGTGAGCCAGGGCGTCGTCGCAATGAGCAGTTCTTC
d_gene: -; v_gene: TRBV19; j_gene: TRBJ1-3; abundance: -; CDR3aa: CASSRGPRNTIYF; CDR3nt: TGTGCCAGTAGTAGGGGGCCTCGAAACACCATATATTTT
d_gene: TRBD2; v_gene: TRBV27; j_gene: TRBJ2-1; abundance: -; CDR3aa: CASRTSGEYNEQFF; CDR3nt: TGTGCCAGCAGGACTAGCGGGGAATACAATGAGCAGTTCTTC
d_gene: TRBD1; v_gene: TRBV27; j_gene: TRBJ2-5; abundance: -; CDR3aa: CASSPDRGRGTQYF; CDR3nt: TGTGCCAGCAGTCCCGACAGGGGGCGCGGGACCCAGTACTTC
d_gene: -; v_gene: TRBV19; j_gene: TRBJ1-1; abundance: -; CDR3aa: CASSFRETNTEAFF; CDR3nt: TGTGCCAGTAGTTTCCGGGAGACGAACACTGAAGCTTTCTTT
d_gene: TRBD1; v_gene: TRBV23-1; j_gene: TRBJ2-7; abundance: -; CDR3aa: CASLKGQGVYEQYF; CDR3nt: TGCGCCAGCTTGAAGGGACAGGGTGTGTACGAGCAGTACTTC
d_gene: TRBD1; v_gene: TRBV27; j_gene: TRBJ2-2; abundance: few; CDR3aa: CASSPRTGRTGELFF; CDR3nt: TGTGCCAGCAGTCCACGGACAGGGAGGACCGGGGAGCTGTTTTTT
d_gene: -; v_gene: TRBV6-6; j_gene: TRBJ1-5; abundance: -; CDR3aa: CASSSWQGRGNQPQHF; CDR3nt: TGTGCCAGCAGTTCATGGCAGGGGAGGGGAAATCAGCCCCAGCATTTT
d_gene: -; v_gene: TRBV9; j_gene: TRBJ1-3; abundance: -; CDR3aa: CASSVDMSLSGNTIYF; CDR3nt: TGTGCCAGCAGCGTAGATATGAGCCTCTCTGGAAACACCATATATTTT
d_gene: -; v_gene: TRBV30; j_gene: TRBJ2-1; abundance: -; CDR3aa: CAWSGGLLNEQFF; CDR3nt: TGTGCCTGGAGTGGGGGACTCCTCAATGAGCAGTTCTTC
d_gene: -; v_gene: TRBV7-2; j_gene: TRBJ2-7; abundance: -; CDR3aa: CASSFPPAREQYF; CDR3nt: TGTGCCAGCAGCTTCCCCCCGGCGAGGGAGCAGTACTTC
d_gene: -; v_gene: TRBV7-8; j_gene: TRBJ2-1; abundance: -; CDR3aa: CASSLVPSPGSSYNEQFF; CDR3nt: TGTGCCAGCAGCTTAGTCCCCTCCCCTGGGAGCTCCTACAATGAGCAGTTCTTC
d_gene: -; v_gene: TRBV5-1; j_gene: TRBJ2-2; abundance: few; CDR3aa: CASSLTGPTGELFF; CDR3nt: TGCGCCAGCAGCTTAACAGGTCCCACCGGGGAGCTGTTTTTT
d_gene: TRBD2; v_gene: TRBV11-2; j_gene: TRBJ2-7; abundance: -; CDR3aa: CASSPATSGSLYEQYF; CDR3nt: TGTGCCAGCAGCCCTGCGACTAGCGGGAGTTTGTACGAGCAGTACTTC
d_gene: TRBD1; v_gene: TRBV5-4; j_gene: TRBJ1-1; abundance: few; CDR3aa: CASSSQTGQRNTEAFF; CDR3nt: TGTGCCAGCAGCTCACAGACGGGACAGAGGAACACTGAAGCTTTCTTT
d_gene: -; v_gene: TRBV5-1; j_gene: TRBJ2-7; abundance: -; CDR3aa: CASSLAGGRSYEQYF; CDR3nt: TGCGCCAGCAGCTTGGCCGGGGGTCGCTCCTACGAGCAGTACTTC
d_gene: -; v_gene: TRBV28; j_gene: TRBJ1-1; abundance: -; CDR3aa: CATTGQSNTEAFF; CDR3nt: TGTGCCACGACGGGACAATCGAACACTGAAGCTTTCTTT
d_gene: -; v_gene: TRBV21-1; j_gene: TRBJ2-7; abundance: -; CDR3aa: CASTPNRAGRAGGPFYEQYF; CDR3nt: TGTGCCAGCACCCCAAACAGGGCAGGCCGAGCGGGAGGGCCGTTTTACGAGCAGTACTTC
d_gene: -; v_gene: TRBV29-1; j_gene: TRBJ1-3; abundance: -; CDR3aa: CSAERGSGGNTIYF; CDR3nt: TGCAGCGCCGAAAGGGGCTCAGGGGGAAACACCATATATTTT
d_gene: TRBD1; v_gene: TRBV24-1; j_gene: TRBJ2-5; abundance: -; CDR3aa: CATSDFGTGEETQYF; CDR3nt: TGTGCCACCAGTGATTTCGGGACAGGGGAAGAGACCCAGTACTTC
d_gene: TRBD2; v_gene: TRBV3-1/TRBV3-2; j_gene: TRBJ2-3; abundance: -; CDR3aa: CASSQGTSWVTDTQYF; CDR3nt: TGTGCCAGCAGCCAGGGGACTAGCTGGGTCACAGATACGCAGTATTTT
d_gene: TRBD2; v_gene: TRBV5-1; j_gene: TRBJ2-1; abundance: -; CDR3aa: CASSLRLAGVPGLLNEQFF; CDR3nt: TGCGCCAGCAGCTTGCGACTAGCGGGAGTTCCGGGTCTCCTAAATGAGCAGTTCTTC
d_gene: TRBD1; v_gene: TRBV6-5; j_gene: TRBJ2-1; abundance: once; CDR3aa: CASSPQGVEKFF; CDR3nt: TGTGCCAGCAGTCCTCAGGGGGTAGAGAAGTTCTTC
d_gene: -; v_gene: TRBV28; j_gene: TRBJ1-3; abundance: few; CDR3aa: CASSTDSFSGNTIYF; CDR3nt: TGTGCCAGCAGTACGGACAGCTTCTCTGGAAACACCATATATTTT
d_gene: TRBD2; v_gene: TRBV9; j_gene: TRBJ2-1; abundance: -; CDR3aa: CASSVGASGRGNEQFF; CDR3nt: TGTGCCAGCAGCGTAGGGGCCAGCGGGAGGGGGAATGAGCAGTTCTTC
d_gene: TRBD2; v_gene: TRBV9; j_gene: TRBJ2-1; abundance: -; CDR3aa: CASSVVRTSGYNEQFF; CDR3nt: TGTGCCAGCAGCGTAGTTCGGACTAGCGGATACAATGAGCAGTTCTTC
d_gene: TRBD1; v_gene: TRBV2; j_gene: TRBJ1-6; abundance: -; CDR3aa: CASTTGQGRTPLHF; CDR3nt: TGTGCCAGCACCACCGGACAGGGGAGGACACCCCTCCACTTT
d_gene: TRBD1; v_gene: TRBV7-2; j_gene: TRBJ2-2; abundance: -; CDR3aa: CASRMAGTGAPGELFF; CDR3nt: TGTGCCAGCAGGATGGCCGGGACAGGGGCCCCCGGGGAGCTGTTTTTT
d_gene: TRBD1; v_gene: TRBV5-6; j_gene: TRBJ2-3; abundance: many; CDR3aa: CASSPGTALTDTQYF; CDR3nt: TGTGCCAGCAGCCCCGGGACAGCTCTCACAGATACGCAGTATTTT
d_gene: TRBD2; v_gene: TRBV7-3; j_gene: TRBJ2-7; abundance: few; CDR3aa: CASSFAASGQNEQYF; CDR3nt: TGTGCCAGCAGCTTTGCGGCTAGCGGGCAGAACGAGCAGTACTTC
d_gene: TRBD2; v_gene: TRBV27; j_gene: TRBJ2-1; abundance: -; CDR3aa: CASSPTSDESYEQFF; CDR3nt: TGTGCCAGCAGCCCTACTAGCGACGAATCATATGAGCAGTTCTTC
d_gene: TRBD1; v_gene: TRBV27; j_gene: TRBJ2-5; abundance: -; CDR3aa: CASSTGTGGAETQYF; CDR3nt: TGTGCCAGCAGTACCGGGACAGGGGGCGCAGAGACCCAGTACTTC
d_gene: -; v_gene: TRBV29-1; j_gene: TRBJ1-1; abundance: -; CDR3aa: CSVIRTEAFF; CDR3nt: TGCAGCGTTATTCGCACTGAAGCTTTCTTT
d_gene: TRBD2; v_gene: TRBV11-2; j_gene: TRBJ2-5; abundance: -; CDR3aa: CASSSVGGGETQYF; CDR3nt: TGTGCCAGCAGCTCCGTCGGGGGGGGAGAGACCCAGTACTTC
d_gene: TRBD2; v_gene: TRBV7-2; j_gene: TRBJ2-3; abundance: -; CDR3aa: CASSPGPRLATDTQYF; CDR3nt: TGTGCCAGCAGCCCCGGCCCAAGACTAGCGACAGATACGCAGTATTTT
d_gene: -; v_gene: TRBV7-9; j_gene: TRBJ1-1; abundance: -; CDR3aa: CASSLLAVNTEAFF; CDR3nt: TGTGCCAGCAGCTTATTGGCGGTGAACACTGAAGCTTTCTTT